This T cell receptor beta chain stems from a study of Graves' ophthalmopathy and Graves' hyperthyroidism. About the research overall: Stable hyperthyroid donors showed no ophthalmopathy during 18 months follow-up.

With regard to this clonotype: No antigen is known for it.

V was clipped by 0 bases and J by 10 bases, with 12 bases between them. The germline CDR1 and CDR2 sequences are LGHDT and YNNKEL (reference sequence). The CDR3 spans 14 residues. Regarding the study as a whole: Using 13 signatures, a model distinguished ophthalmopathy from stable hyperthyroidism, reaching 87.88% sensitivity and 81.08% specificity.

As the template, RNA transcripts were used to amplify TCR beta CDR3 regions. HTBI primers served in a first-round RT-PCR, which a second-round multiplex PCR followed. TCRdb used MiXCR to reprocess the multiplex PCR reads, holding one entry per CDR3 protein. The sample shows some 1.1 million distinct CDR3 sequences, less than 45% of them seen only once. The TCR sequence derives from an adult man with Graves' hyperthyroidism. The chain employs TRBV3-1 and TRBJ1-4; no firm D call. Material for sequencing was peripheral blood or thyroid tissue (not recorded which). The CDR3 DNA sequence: TGTGCCAGCAGCCAAGACTTAAGTGTCGGAAAACTGTTTTTT. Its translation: CASSQDLSVGKLFF.